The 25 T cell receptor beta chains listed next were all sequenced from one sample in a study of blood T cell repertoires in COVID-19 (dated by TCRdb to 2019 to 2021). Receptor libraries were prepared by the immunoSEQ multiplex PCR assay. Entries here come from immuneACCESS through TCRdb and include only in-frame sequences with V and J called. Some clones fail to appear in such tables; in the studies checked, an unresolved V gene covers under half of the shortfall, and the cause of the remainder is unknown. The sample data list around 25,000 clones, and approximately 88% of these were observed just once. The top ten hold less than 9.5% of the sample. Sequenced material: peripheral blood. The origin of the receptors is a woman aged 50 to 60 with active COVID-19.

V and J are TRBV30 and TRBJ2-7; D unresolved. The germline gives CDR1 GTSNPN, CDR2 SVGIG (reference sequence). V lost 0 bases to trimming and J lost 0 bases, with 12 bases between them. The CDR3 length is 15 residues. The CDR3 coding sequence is TGTGCCTGGAGTGTTTCTGTTACCAGCTCCTACGAGCAGTACTTC. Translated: CAWSVSVTSSYEQYF.

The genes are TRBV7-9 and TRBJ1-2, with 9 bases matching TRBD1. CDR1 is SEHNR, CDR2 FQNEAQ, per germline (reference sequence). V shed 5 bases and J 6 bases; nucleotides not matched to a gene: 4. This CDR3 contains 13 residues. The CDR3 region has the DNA TGTGCCAGCAGCCCGACAGGGGGAGATGGCTACACCTTC. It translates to CASSPTGGDGYTF.

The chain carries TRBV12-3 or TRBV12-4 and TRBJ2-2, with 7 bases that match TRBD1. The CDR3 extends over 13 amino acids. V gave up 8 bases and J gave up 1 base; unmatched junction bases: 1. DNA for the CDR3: TGTGCCAGCGGGACAGAGAACACCGGGGAGCTGTTTTTT. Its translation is CASGTENTGELFF.

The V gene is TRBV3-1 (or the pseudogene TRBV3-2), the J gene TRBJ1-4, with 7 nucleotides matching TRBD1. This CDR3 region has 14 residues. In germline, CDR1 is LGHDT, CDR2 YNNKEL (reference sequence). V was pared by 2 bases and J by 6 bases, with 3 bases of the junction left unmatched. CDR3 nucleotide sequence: TGTGCCAGCAGCCAAAACAGGGGAGATGAAAAACTGTTTTTT. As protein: CASSQNRGDEKLFF.

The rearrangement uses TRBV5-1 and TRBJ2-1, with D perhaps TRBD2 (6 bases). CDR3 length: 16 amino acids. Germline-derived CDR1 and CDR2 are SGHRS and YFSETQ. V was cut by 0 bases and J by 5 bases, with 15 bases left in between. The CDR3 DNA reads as TGCGCCAGCAGCTTGGCTGGGCGGAGGGAGAACAATGAGCAGTTCTTC. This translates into CASSLAGRRENNEQFF.

DNA for the CDR3: TGTGCCAGCAGTTCCATTGACAGGGGGCGCAGATATGGCTACACCTTC. Protein sequence: CASSSIDRGRRYGYTF. This rearrangement joins TRBV6-5 to TRBJ1-2; TRBD1 matches at 10 bases. Germline CDR1 is MNHEY and CDR2 is SVGAGI. The CDR3 covers 16 residues. The ends lost 4 bases at V and 5 bases at J; junction bases unmatched: 10.

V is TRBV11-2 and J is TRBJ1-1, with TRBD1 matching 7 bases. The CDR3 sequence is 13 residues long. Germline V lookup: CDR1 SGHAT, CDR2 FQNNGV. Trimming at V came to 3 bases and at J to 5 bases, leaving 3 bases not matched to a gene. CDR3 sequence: CASSFLQGTEAFF. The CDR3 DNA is TGTGCCAGCAGCTTTCTACAGGGGACTGAAGCTTTCTTT.

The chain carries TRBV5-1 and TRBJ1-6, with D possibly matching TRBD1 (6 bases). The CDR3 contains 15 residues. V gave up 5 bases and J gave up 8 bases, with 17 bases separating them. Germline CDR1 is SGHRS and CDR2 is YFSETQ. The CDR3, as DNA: TGCGCCAGCAGTTTCCAGGGGCTTATGGATTCACCCCTCCACTTT. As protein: CASSFQGLMDSPLHF.

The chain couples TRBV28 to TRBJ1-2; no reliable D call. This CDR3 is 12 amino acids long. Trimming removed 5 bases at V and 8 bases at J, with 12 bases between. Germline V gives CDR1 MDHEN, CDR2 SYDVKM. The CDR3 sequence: CASSDLRRGYTF. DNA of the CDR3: TGTGCCAGCAGTGACCTTCGGCGGGGCTACACCTTC.

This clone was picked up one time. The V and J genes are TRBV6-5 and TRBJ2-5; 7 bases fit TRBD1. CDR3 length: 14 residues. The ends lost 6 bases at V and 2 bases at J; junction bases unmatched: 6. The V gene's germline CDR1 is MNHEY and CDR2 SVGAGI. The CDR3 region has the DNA TGTGCCAGCAGCAACCCGACAGGGCAAGAGACCCAGTACTTC. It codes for CASSNPTGQETQYF.

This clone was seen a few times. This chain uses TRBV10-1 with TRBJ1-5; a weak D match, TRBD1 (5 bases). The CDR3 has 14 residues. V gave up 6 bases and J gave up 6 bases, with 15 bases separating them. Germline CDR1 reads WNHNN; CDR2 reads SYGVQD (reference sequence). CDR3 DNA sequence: TGCGCCAGCAGCCTTTTGTTGGGGCCTCAGCCCCAGCATTTT. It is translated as CASSLLLGPQPQHF.

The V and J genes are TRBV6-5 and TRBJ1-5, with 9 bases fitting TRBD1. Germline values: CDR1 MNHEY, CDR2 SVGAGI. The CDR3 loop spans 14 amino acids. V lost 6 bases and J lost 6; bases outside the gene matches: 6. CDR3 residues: CASRQGANGQPQHF. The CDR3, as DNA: TGTGCCAGCAGACAGGGGGCGAACGGTCAGCCCCAGCATTTT.

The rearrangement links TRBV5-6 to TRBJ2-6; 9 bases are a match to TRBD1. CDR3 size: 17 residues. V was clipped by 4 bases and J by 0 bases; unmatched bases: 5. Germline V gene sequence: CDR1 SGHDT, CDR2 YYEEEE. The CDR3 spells CASSDTGGLSGANVLTF. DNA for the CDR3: TGTGCCAGCAGCGACACAGGGGGCCTCTCTGGGGCCAACGTCCTGACTTTC.

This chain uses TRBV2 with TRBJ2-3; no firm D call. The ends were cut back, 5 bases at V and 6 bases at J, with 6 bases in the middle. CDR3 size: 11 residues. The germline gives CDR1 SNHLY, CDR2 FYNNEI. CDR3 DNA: TGTGCCAGCAGTAATCTGGATACGCAGTATTTT. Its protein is CASSNLDTQYF.

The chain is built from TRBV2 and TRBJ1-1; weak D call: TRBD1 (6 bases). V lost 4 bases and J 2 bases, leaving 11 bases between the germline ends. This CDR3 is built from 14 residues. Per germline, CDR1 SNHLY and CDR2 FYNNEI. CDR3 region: CASSGQGSNTEAFF. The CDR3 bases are TGTGCCAGCAGTGGTCAGGGGAGTAACACTGAAGCTTTCTTT.

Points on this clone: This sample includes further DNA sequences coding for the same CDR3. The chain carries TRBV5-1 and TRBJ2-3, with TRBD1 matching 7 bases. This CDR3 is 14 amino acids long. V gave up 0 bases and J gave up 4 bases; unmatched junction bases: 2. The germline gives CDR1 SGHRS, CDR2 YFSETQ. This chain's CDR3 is CASSLGQGADTQYF. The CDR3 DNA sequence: TGCGCCAGCAGCTTGGGTCAGGGGGCAGATACGCAGTATTTT. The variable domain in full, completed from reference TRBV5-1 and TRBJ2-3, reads KAGVTQTPRYLIKTRGQQVTLSCSPISGHRSVSWYQQTPGQGLQFLFEYFSETQRNKGNFPGRFSGRQFSNSRSEMNVSTLELGDSALYLCASSLGQGADTQYFGPGTRLTVL.

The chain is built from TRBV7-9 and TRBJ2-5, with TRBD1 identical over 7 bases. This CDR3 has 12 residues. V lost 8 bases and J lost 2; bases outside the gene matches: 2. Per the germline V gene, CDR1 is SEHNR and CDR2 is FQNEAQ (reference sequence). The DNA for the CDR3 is TGTGCCAGCGGGACAGTACAAGAGACCCAGTACTTC. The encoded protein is CASGTVQETQYF. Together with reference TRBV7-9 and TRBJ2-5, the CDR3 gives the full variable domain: DTGVSQNPRHKITKRGQNVTFRCDPISEHNRLYWYRQTLGQGPEFLTYFQNEAQLEKSRLLSDRFSAERPKGSFSTLEIQRTEQGDSAMYLCASGTVQETQYFGPGTRLLVL.

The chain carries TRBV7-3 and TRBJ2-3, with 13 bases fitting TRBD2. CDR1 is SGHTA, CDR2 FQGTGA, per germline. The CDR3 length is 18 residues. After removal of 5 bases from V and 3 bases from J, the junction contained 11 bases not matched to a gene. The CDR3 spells CASSPGTSGMGGTDTQYF. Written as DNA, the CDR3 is TGTGCCAGCAGCCCGGGGACTAGCGGGATGGGGGGGACAGATACGCAGTATTTT.

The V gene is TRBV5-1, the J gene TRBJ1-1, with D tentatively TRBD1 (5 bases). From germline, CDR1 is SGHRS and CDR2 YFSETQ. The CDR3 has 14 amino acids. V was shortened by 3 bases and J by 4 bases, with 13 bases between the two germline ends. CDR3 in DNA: TGCGCCAGCAGCTCCCCGGGGGGGGGCACTGAAGCTTTCTTT. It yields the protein CASSSPGGGTEAFF.

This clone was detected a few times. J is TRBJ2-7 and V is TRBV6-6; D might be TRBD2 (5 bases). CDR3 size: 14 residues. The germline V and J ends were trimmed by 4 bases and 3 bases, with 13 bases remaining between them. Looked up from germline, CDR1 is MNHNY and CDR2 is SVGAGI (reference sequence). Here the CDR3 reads CASSFAREYYEQYF. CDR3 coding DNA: TGTGCCAGCAGTTTCGCCCGGGAATACTACGAGCAGTACTTC.

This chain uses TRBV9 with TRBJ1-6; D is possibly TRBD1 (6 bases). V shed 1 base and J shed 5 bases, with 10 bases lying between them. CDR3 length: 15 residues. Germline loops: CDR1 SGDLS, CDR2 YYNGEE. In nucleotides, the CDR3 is TGTGCCAGCAGCGTAAGGGACACCGATAATTCACCCCTCCACTTT. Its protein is CASSVRDTDNSPLHF.

The CDR3: CASSPRLAGHSYEQYF. The CDR3 DNA follows: TGTGCCAGCAGCCCCCGGCTAGCGGGGCACTCCTACGAGCAGTACTTC. V usage is TRBV5-6 and J usage is TRBJ2-7; 9 bases line up with TRBD2. The CDR3 has 16 amino acids. V trimming: 4 bases; J trimming: 0 bases; junction bases outside the gene matches: 8. The germline V gene encodes CDR1 SGHDT and CDR2 YYEEEE.

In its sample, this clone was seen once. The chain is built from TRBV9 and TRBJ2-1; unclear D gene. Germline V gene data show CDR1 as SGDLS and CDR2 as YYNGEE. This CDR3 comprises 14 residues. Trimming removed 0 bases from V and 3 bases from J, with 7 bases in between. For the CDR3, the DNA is TGTGCCAGCAGCGTAGGAGGAGTCTACAATGAGCAGTTCTTC. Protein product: CASSVGGVYNEQFF.

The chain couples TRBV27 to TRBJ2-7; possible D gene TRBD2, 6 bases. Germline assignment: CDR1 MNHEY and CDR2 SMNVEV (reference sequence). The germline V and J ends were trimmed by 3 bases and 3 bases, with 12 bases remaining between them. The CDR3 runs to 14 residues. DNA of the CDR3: TGTGCCAGCAGTTTTCGGCGGGACCACTACGAGCAGTACTTC. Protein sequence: CASSFRRDHYEQYF.

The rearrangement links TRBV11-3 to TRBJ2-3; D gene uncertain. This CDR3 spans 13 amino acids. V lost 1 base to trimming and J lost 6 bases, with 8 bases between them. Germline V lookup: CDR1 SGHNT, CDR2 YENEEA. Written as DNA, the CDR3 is TGTGCCAGCAGCTTAGTCAGTACGGATACGCAGTATTTT. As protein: CASSLVSTDTQYF.